These T cell receptor beta chains were read from a single sample in a study of identical twins. A single record per CDR3 protein comes from TCRdb applying MiXCR to the 5' RACE reads. The sample shows 470,000 or so distinct CDR3 sequences, around 24% of them seen only once. These data also featured in a second study, about T cells expressing NK-cell markers.

Sequencing input: CD4+ T cells sorted from blood. These receptors were obtained from a woman younger than 35 in good health. Both conserved end residues are part of each CDR3. D genes are given only for firm matches. Some rows have no size entry. The others give once, few or many, or a class for an expanded clone.

J,size,D,V,CDR3,DNA
TRBJ2-7,few,TRBD1,TRBV12-3/TRBV12-4,CASSSSQLGTENYEQYF,TGTGCCAGCAGTAGTTCCCAACTAGGGACAGAGAACTACGAGCAGTACTTC
TRBJ2-6,-,-,TRBV6-5,CASSSIGSDSGANVLTF,TGTGCCAGCAGTTCGATCGGGAGTGACTCTGGGGCCAACGTCCTGACTTTC
TRBJ2-1,few,TRBD1,TRBV11-2,CASSSGQGYEQFF,TGTGCCAGCAGCTCTGGACAGGGGTATGAGCAGTTCTTC
TRBJ2-7,few,-,TRBV2,CASREGSGDDYF,TGTGCCAGCAGGGAAGGATCCGGGGATGACTACTTC
TRBJ2-5,-,-,TRBV20-1,CSARDRVGQETQYF,TGCAGTGCTAGAGATAGAGTGGGGCAAGAGACCCAGTACTTC
TRBJ2-7,-,-,TRBV3-1,CASSQSHEQYF,TGTGCCAGCAGCCAGTCCCACGAGCAGTACTTC
TRBJ1-1,-,TRBD1,TRBV5-1,CASSPGRTGGYEVNTEAFF,TGCGCCAGCAGCCCGGGGCGGACAGGGGGTTATGAGGTGAACACTGAAGCTTTCTTT
TRBJ2-7,few,TRBD2,TRBV11-2,CASSSASGATYEQYF,TGTGCCAGCAGCTCCGCTAGCGGAGCGACTTACGAGCAGTACTTC
TRBJ2-5,-,-,TRBV3-1,CASSEGVVKTQYF,TGTGCCAGCAGTGAGGGGGTCGTGAAGACCCAGTACTTC
TRBJ2-7,few,TRBD2,TRBV6-5,CASSYGLERYEQYF,TGTGCCAGCAGTTACGGACTAGAAAGATACGAGCAGTACTTC